This is a list of T cell receptor beta chains from one sample in a study of T cell responses to AZD1222 COVID-19 vaccine. Only in-frame clones appear in the TCRdb table, and some are missing; sequencing was by immunoSEQ multiplex PCR. The profile covers about 120,000 clones, with 70% to 90% appearing a single time and approximately 1.7% taken by the ten largest. This specimen was peripheral blood, taken on day 0 of AZD1222 vaccination. These receptors all come from an adult in good health. The CDR3 runs from the conserved cysteine through the conserved F or W. Clone size, where shown, is once, few, many, or a class for clones that have expanded.

V,J,size,length,CDR3
TRBV7-8,TRBJ2-1,.,17,CASREARRLAGGNEQFF
TRBV11-2,TRBJ2-2,.,16,CASSLGTGGGTGELFF
TRBV19,TRBJ2-2,.,14,CASSIEGGAGELFF
TRBV3-1/TRBV3-2,TRBJ2-1,.,14,CASSQMTSVNEQFF
TRBV11-2,TRBJ1-6,.,13,CASSVSGNSPLHF
TRBV2,TRBJ1-5,.,15,CASSVGGVNNQPQHF
TRBV19,TRBJ2-7,.,14,CASSTQGSSYEQYF
TRBV11-2,TRBJ2-7,once,11,CASSLSHEQYF
TRBV24-1,TRBJ1-2,.,14,CATSPGRHGYGYTF
TRBV28,TRBJ2-1,once,12,CASSYLGGEQFF
TRBV7-2,TRBJ2-1,.,14,CASSLGQGYNEQFF
TRBV5-6,TRBJ2-2,.,15,CASSLEGTNTGELFF
TRBV2,TRBJ1-1,.,14,CASTQQGVNTEAFF
TRBV14,TRBJ1-6,.,18,CASSPRGTAAAYGSPLHF
TRBV19,TRBJ2-1,.,17,CASSIDLRDTSYNEQFF
TRBV27,TRBJ2-7,.,14,CASSLSTSSYEQYF
TRBV19,TRBJ2-1,.,17,CASSIEAQRRSYNEQFF
TRBV6-1,TRBJ1-2,.,13,CASSEALRLLDTF
TRBV5-3,TRBJ2-5,.,17,CARSLLGMRARGETQYF
TRBV6-5,TRBJ2-3,few,15,CASDQPGGFTDTQYF
TRBV4-1,TRBJ1-2,.,15,CASSQTLADRDGYTF
TRBV19,TRBJ1-5,.,12,CASSVSGQPQHF
TRBV29-1,TRBJ2-3,.,15,CSVQGRGEGTDTQYF
TRBV5-1,TRBJ1-2,.,15,CASSQGQGGTYGYTF
TRBV7-2,TRBJ1-1,.,16,CASSLRTVGVRTEAFF
TRBV6-6,TRBJ1-4,.,16,CASSRERGPTNEKLFF
TRBV12-5,TRBJ2-1,.,17,CASGLDGLAGSYNEQFF
TRBV30,TRBJ1-2,.,15,CAWSVPYRAPYGYTF
TRBV9,TRBJ2-3,.,15,CASTLAGGPSDTQYF
TRBV9,TRBJ2-7,.,13,CASSVQGLDEQYF
TRBV7-8,TRBJ2-7,.,18,CASSLRTPASGGWYEQYF
TRBV2,TRBJ2-2,.,18,CASKTRLAGTQNTGELFF
TRBV15,TRBJ1-6,once,12,CATGQHPSPLHF
TRBV5-1,TRBJ2-3,.,18,CASSRGTSGRISTDTQYF
TRBV11-2,TRBJ1-6,.,11,CASSSGSSLHF
TRBV6-5,TRBJ2-7,.,13,CASRQGQLYEQYF
TRBV27,TRBJ2-7,.,13,CASSWGQNYEQYF
TRBV11-2,TRBJ1-1,.,11,CASSKISEAFF
TRBV7-9,TRBJ1-3,.,14,CASSLMGSGNTIYF
TRBV11-2,TRBJ1-3,.,15,CASSPFPGSGNTIYF
TRBV6-5,TRBJ2-5,.,15,CASSYSQGAAETQYF
TRBV27,TRBJ2-7,.,15,CASSLLGTGVYEQYF
TRBV7-2,TRBJ1-4,.,16,CASSLGPGPTNEKLFF
TRBV18,TRBJ1-1,.,15,CASSPDGAQNTEAFF
TRBV18,TRBJ2-7,.,14,CASSPLGGFYEQYF
TRBV5-1,TRBJ2-3,.,14,CASSSERGTDTQYF
TRBV5-1,TRBJ2-3,few,16,CASSSHRGRPTDTQYF
TRBV6-1,TRBJ1-1,.,13,CASSESWESEAFF
TRBV30,TRBJ2-7,few,11,CAWSKYGEQYF
TRBV5-1,TRBJ1-6,.,14,CASSLGNTNSPLHF